This T cell receptor beta chain was identified during a study of blood T cells in healthy people across ages. Study outcomes and limitations: Diversity figures based on one million T cells were deemed too low. Across the age range, TCR beta diversity per million T cells fell in a roughly linear way.

CDR1 and CDR2 (germline): SGHTA, FQGNSA. The CDR3 is 14 amino acids. The V gene end was trimmed by 0 bases and the J gene end by 8 bases; junction bases not matched to a gene: 5. Comment on this clonotype: Its cognate antigen is unknown.

PCR was performed a second time for roughly 7 to 12 cycles using a sample-barcoded 5' primer and a J-beta primer mix. TCRdb fed the 5' RACE reads into MiXCR, producing one record per CDR3 protein. Here the sample spans roughly 1,000,000 distinct CDR3 sequences, under 30% being singletons. These records were also assigned to another study, of T cells of mothers and their children. That study reports: Sequencing returned over 10 million TCR beta CDR3 reads per mother and several million per child. Related mother-child pairs showed slightly, non-significantly higher overlap than unrelated pairs.

Specimen: blood. This chain joins TRBV7-2 and TRBJ1-2; 8 nucleotides agree with TRBD1. The clonotype comes from a girl aged 2 to 10 in good health. CDR3 sequence reads: CASSLALGQGGYTF. The CDR3 DNA reads TGTGCCAGCAGCTTAGCCCTTGGACAGGGCGGCTACACCTTC.